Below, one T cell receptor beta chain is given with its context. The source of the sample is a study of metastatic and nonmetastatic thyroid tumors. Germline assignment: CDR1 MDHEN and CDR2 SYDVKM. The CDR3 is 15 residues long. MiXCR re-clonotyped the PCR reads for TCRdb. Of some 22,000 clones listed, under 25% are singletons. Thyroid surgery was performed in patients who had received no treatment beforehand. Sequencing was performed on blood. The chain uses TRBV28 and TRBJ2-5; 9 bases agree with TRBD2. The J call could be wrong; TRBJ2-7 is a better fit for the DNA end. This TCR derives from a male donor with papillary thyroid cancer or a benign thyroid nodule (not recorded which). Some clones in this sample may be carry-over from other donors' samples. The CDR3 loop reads CASSSSGGMIVEQYF. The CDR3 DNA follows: TGTGCCAGCAGTTCAAGCGGGGGGATGATAGTCGAGCAGTACTTC.